The sequence of this T cell receptor beta chain was determined in a study of metastatic and nonmetastatic thyroid tumors (dated by TCRdb to about 2020). Regarding the research as a whole: For patients with malignant and with benign thyroid disease, the researchers compared repertoires between peripheral blood samples and tumor or nodule tissue samples.

This clone has more than one count but fewer than ten. Its antigen remains undetermined. Base qualities are not provided; no much larger clone lies one nucleotide away. The library was prepared using PCR. TCRdb shows the sequencer as Illumina HiSeq 4000. The TCR beta-chain CDR3 region of each patient was profiled by high-throughput sequencing. The published analysis was carried out like this. Drawing on CDR3 differences between clinicopathological groups, the researchers built a classifier meant to tell apart patients with distant-metastatic papillary thyroid cancer. The Shannon index was used to assess repertoire diversity, and the Morisita-Horn index was used to assess tumor-blood repertoire similarity. TCRdb trimmed public reads at Q25 via fastp, called clones via MiXCR and kept in-frame beta chains. TCRdb's processing, not the authors' own work, is the source of the V and J calls. For this sample there are tens of thousands of clones; 20% to 25% appear just once. Of the sample, approximately 40% falls within the top ten clones.

No treatment had been received by any patient before thyroid surgery. Patient clinical samples collected from about 2011 to 2018 were retrospectively analysed using T-cell receptor beta sequencing. Overall results and qualifications from the work: In both blood and tumor samples, TCR beta diversity was reported to be significantly higher in malignant tumors than in benign nodules.

The CDR3, cysteine through phenylalanine, is 13 amino acids long. Left in the record is the CDR3 DNA by itself, 39 bases read in frame from the first base. From a lookup of the germline V gene, CDR1 and CDR2 are MNHEY and SVGEGT. The junction carries 8 bases between V and J, which are trimmed by 2 bases and 4 bases respectively. Sequenced sample: blood. The chain is encoded by TRBV6-2 or TRBV6-3 joined to TRBJ1-2; the D gene is not confidently resolved. The receptor's source is a female donor with papillary thyroid cancer or a benign thyroid nodule (not recorded which). Some clones in this sample may be carry-over from other donors' samples. The CDR3 corresponds to CASSYDATYGYTF. The DNA sequence reads TGTGCCAGCAGTTACGACGCGACCTATGGCTACACCTTC.